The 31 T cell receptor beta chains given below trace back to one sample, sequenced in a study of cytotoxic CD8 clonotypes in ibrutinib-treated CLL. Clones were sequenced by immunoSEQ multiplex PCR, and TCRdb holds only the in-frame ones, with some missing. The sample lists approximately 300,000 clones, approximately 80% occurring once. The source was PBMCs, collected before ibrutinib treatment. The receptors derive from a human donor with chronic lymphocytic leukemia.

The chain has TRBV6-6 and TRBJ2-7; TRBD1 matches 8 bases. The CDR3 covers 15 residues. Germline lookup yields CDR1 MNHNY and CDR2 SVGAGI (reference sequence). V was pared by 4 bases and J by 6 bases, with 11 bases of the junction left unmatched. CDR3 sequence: CASSSVDRGLFEQYF. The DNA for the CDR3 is TGTGCCAGCAGTTCCGTTGACAGGGGTCTGTTCGAGCAGTACTTC.

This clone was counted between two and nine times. CDR3 DNA: TGTGCCAGCAGTCGATCAGGGAAGCAGTACTTC. Residues: CASSRSGKQYF. The chain carries TRBV6-5 and TRBJ2-7; possibly TRBD1 for D (5 bases). Germline V lookup: CDR1 MNHEY, CDR2 SVGAGI. V was pared by 5 bases and J by 8 bases, with 10 bases between. The CDR3 is 11 amino acids.

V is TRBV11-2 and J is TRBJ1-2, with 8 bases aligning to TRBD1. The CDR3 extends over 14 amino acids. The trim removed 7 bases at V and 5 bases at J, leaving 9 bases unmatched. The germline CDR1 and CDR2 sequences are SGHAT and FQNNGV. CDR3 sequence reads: CASNLQDRAYGYTF. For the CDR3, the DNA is TGTGCCAGCAATCTACAGGACAGGGCTTATGGCTACACCTTC.

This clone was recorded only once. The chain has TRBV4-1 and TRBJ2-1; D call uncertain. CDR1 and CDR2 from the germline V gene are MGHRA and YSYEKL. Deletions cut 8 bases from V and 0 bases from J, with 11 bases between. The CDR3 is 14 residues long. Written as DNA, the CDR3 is TGCGCCAGCGGATTAGTGGGCTCCTACAATGAGCAGTTCTTC. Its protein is CASGLVGSYNEQFF.

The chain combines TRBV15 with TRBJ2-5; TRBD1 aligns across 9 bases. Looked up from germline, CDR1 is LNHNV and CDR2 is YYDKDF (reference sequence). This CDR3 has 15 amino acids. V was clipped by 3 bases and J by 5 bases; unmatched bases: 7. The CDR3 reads CATSSLDRGLETQYF. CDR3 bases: TGTGCCACCAGCAGTCTAGACAGGGGGTTGGAGACCCAGTACTTC.

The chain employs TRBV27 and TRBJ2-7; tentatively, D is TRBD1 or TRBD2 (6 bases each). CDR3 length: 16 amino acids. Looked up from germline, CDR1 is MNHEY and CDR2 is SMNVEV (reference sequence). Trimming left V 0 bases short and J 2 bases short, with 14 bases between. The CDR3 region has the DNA TGTGCCAGCAGTTTATCTGGGGGGCCATTTGCCTACGAGCAGTACTTC. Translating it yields CASSLSGGPFAYEQYF.

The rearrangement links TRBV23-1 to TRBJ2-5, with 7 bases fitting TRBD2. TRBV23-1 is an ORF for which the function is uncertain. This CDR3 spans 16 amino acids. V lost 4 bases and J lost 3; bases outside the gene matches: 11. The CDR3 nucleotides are TGCGCCAGCAGTCTTTTTACGGCGGGAGCAAAAGAGACCCAGTACTTC. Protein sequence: CASSLFTAGAKETQYF.

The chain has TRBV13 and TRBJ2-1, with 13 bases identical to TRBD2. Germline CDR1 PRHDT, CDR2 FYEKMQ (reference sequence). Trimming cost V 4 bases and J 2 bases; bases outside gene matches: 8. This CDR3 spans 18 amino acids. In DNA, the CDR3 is TGTGCCAGCAGCTCGATAACACTAGCGGGAGGGCCCTACAATGAGCAGTTCTTC. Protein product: CASSSITLAGGPYNEQFF.

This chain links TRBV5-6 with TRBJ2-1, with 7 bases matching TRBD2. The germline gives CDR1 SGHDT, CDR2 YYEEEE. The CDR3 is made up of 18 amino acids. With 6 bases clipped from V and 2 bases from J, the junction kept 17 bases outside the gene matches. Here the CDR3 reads CASNWRASGTATYNEQFF. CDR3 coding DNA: TGTGCCAGCAACTGGAGGGCTAGCGGAACTGCTACCTACAATGAGCAGTTCTTC. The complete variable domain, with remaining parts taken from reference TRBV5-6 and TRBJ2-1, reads DAGVTQSPTHLIKTRGQQVTLRCSPKSGHDTVSWYQQALGQGPQFIFQYYEEEERQRGNFPDRFSGHQFPNYSSELNVNALLLGDSALYLCASNWRASGTATYNEQFFGPGTRLTVL.

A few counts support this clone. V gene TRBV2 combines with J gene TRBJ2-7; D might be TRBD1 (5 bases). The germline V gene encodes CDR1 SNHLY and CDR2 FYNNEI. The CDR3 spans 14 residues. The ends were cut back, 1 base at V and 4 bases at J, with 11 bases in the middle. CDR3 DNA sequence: TGTGCCAGCAGTGAAGGGCAGGGAATTTACGAGCAGTACTTC. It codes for CASSEGQGIYEQYF.

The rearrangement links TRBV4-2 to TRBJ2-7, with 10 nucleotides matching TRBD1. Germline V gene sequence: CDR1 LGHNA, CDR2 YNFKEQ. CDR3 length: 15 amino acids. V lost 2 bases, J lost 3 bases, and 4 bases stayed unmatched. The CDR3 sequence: CASSQRTGGIYEQYF. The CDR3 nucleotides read TGTGCCAGCAGCCAAAGGACAGGGGGTATCTACGAGCAGTACTTC.

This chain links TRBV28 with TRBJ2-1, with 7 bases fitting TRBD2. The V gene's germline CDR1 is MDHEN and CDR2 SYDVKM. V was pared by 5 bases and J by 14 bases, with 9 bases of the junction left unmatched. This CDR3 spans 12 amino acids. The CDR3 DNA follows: TGTGCCAGCAGTCCGCAGCGGGATGGGGAGTTCTTC. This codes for CASSPQRDGEFF.

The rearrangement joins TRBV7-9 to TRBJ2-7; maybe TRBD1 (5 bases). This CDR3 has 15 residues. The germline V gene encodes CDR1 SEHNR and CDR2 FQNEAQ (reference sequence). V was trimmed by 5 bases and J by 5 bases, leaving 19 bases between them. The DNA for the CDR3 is TGTGCCAGCAGCGAAGAGAGCAGGGCGGTAGACGAGCAGTACTTC. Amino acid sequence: CASSEESRAVDEQYF.

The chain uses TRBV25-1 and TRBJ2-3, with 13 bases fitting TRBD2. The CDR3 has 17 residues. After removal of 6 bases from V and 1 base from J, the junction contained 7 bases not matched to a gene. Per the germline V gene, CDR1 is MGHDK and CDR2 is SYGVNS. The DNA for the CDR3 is TGTGCCAGCAGCCCGGGACTAGCGGGGTGGGGCACAGATACGCAGTATTTT. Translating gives CASSPGLAGWGTDTQYF.

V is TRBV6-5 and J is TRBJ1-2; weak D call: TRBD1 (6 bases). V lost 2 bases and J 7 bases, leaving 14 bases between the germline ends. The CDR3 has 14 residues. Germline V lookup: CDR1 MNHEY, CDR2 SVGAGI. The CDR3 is CASSYGGRGVGYTF. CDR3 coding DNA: TGTGCCAGCAGTTACGGGGGCAGGGGTGTTGGCTACACCTTC.

The CDR3 protein is CASTSYNEQFF. The CDR3 DNA reads as TGTGCCAGTACCTCATACAATGAGCAGTTCTTC. This chain joins TRBV19 and TRBJ2-1; no firm D call. Trimming pared 7 bases from V and 4 bases from J, leaving 5 bases between. The CDR3 is 11 residues long. From germline, CDR1 is LNHDA and CDR2 SQIVND (reference sequence).

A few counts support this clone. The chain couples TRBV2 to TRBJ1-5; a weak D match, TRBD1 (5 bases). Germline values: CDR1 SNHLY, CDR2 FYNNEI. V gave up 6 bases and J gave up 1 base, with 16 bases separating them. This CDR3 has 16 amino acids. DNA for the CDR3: TGTGCCAGCAGCGTATGGGACGAACTAAGCAATCAGCCCCAGCATTTT. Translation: CASSVWDELSNQPQHF.

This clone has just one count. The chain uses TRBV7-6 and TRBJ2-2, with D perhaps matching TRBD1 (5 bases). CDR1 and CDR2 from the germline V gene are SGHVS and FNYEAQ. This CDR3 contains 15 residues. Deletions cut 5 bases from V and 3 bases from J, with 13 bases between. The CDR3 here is CASSVQDTYTGELFF. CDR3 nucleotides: TGTGCCAGCAGCGTACAGGACACTTACACCGGGGAGCTGTTTTTT.

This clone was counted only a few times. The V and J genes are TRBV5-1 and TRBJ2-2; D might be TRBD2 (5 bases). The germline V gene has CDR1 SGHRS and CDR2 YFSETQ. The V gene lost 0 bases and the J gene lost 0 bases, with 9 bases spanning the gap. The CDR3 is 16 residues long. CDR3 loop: CASSLAREPNTGELFF. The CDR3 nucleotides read TGCGCCAGCAGCTTGGCACGGGAACCGAACACCGGGGAGCTGTTTTTT.

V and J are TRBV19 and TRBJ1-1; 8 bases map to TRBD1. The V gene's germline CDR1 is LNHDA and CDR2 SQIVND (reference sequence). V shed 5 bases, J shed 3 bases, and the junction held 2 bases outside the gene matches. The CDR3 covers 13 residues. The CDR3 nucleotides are TGTGCCAGTAGTGCGGACAGGGACACTGAAGCTTTCTTT. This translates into CASSADRDTEAFF. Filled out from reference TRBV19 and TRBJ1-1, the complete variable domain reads DGGITQSPKYLFRKEGQNVTLSCEQNLNHDAMYWYRQDPGQGLRLIYYSQIVNDFQKGDIAEGYSVSREKKESFPLTVTSAQKNPTAFYLCASSADRDTEAFFGQGTRLTVV.

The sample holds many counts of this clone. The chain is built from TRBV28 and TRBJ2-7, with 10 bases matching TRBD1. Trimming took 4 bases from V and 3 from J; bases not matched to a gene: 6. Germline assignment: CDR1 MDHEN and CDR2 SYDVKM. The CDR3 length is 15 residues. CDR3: CASSYGQGDIYEQYF. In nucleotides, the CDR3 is TGTGCCAGCAGTTACGGACAGGGGGACATCTACGAGCAGTACTTC.

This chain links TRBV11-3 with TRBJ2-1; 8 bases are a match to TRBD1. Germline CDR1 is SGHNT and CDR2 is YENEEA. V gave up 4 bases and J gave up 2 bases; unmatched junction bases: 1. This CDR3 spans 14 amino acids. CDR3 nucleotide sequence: TGTGCCAGCAGCTCGGACAGGGCCTACAATGAGCAGTTCTTC. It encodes CASSSDRAYNEQFF.

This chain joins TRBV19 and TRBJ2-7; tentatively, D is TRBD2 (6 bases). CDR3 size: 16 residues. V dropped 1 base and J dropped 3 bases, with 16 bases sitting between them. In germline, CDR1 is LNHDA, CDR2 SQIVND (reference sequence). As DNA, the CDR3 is TGTGCCAGTAGTATAGCCAAGACTAGTACTTTCTACGAGCAGTACTTC. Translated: CASSIAKTSTFYEQYF.

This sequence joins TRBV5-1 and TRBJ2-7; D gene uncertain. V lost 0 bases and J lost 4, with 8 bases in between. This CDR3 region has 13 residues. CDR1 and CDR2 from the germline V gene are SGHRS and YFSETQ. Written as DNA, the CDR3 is TGCGCCAGCAGCTTGGCCCGACCATACGAGCAGTACTTC. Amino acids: CASSLARPYEQYF.

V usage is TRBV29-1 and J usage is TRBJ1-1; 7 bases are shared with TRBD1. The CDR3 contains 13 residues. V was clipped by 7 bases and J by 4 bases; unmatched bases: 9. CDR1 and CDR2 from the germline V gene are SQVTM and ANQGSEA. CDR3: CSARDSGRTEAFF. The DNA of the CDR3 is TGCAGCGCCCGGGACAGCGGGCGCACTGAAGCTTTCTTT.

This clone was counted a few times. Written as DNA, the CDR3 is TGCAGTGCCCCCCGGGGACTGGATCAGTTCTTC. Protein product: CSAPRGLDQFF. The rearrangement links TRBV20-1 to TRBJ2-1, with TRBD2 as a possible D gene (6 bases). Germline CDR1 is DFQATT and CDR2 is SNEGSKA (reference sequence). The CDR3 loop spans 11 amino acids. V was shortened by 6 bases and J by 13 bases, with 16 bases between the two germline ends.

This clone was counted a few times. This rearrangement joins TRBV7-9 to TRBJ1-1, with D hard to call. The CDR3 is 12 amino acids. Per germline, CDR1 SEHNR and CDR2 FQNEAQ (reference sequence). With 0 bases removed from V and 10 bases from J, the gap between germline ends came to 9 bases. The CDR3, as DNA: TGTGCCAGCAGCTTAGCGGGAGGGTTAGCTTTCTTT. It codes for CASSLAGGLAFF. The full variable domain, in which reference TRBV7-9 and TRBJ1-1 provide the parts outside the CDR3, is DTGVSQNPRHKITKRGQNVTFRCDPISEHNRLYWYRQTLGQGPEFLTYFQNEAQLEKSRLLSDRFSAERPKGSFSTLEIQRTEQGDSAMYLCASSLAGGLAFFGQGTRLTVV.

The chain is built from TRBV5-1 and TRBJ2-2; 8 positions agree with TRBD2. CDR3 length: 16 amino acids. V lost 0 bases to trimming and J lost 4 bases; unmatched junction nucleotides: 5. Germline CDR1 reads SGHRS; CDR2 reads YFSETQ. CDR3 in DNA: TGCGCCAGCAGCTTGGCGGGAGGGCCACTCACCGGGGAGCTGTTTTTT. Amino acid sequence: CASSLAGGPLTGELFF.

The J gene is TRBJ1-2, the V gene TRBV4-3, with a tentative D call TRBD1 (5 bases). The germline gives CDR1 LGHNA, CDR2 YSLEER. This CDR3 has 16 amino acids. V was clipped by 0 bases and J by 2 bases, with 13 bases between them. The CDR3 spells CASSQDFGTSNYGYTF. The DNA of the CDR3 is TGCGCCAGCAGCCAAGATTTTGGGACCTCCAACTATGGCTACACCTTC.

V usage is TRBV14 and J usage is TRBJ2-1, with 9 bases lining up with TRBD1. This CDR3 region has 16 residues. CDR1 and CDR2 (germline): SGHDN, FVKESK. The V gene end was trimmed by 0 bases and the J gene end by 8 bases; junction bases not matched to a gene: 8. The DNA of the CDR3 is TGTGCCAGCAGCCAAGAAGGGACAGGGTGGTTAGATGAGCAGTTCTTC. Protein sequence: CASSQEGTGWLDEQFF.

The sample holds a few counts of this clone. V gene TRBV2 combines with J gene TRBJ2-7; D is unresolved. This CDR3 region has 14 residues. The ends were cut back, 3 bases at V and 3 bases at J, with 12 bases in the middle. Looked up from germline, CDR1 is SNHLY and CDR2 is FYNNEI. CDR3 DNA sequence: TGTGCCAGCAGTGACGCCAGGTTGTTCTACGAGCAGTACTTC. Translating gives CASSDARLFYEQYF.